This T cell receptor beta chain was obtained from a study of control samples from healthy donors and cancer patients. This clone has more than one count but fewer than ten. The protocol was immunoSEQ multiplex PCR, while the TCRdb copy is restricted to in-frame clones and leaves out a portion. Of 94,000 or so clones detected, 70% to 85% appear once; the ten largest clones hold more than 30%. Germline values: CDR1 GTSNPN, CDR2 SVGIG (reference sequence). Trimming took off 1 base at V and 7 bases at J, with 8 bases between the two ends. This CDR3 contains 13 residues. This sequence joins TRBV30 and TRBJ1-6, with D uncertain. This receptor was identified in a man between 65 and 85 years old with lung cancer. Sequencing used PBMCs. Written as DNA, the CDR3 is TGTGCCTGGAGTGGGGGATCCAATTCACCCCTCCACTTT. This gives the protein CAWSGGSNSPLHF.